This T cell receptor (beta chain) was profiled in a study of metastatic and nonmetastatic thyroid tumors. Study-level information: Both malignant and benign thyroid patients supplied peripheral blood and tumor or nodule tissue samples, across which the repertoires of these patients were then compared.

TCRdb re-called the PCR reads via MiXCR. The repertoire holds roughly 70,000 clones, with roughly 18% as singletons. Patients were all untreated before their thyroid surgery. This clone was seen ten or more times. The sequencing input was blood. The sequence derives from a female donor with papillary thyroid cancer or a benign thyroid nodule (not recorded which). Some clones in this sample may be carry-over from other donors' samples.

Here the CDR3 reads CASSSLAERSYNEQFF. For the CDR3, the DNA is TGTGCCAGCAGTTCACTAGCGGAGCGCTCCTACAATGAGCAGTTCTTC. The gene calls are TRBV27 and TRBJ2-1, with 8 bases lining up with TRBD2. The J segment lost 0 bases and the V segment lost 4 bases, leaving 5 bases of the junction unmatched. This CDR3 comprises 16 residues. Germline CDR1 reads MNHEY; CDR2 reads SMNVEV (reference sequence).